The 14 T cell receptor beta chains below were found in one sample sequenced in a study of T-cell reconstitution after alpha-beta-depleted transplantation in children. A library of TCRbeta sequences, prepared with unique molecular identifiers, was generated. TCRdb re-analysed the PCR reads in MiXCR, keeping a single row per CDR3 protein. The table includes approximately 430,000 distinct CDR3 sequences, about 16% detected once. This specimen was PBMCs, mostly from graft donor cells, taken 360 days after TCRalphabeta/CD19-depleted stem cell transplant. These TCRs come from a boy younger than two who had a stem cell transplant for Wiskott-Aldrich syndrome, so the T cells may come from the graft donor.

The sample holds a few counts of this clonotype. V gene TRBV2 combines with J gene TRBJ2-4; the match to TRBD2 covers 8 bases. J was trimmed by 7 bases and V by 5 bases; bases with no gene match: 10. Germline V gene sequence: CDR1 SNHLY, CDR2 FYNNEI. The CDR3 covers 15 residues. Written as DNA, the CDR3 is TGTGCCAGCAGTATCTCGGGGGGGCCTTGGAACATTCAGTACTTC. Encoded protein: CASSISGGPWNIQYF. The full variable domain, completed using reference TRBV2 and TRBJ2-4, is EPEVTQTPSHQVTQMGQEVILRCVPISNHLYFYWYRQILGQKVEFLVSFYNNEISEKSEIFDDQFSVERPDGSNFTLKIRSTKLEDSAMYFCASSISGGPWNIQYFGAGTRLSVL.

The rearrangement uses TRBV7-9 and TRBJ2-1; D is possibly TRBD2 (6 bases). The germline gives CDR1 SEHNR, CDR2 FQNEAQ (reference sequence). The length of the CDR3 is 15 residues. Trimming took 5 bases from V and 2 from J, leaving 13 bases between them. CDR3 residues: CASSPRASAYNEQFF. The DNA for the CDR3 is TGTGCCAGCAGCCCTAGGGCTAGCGCCTACAATGAGCAGTTCTTC.

This clonotype was seen a few times. This sequence joins TRBV5-1 and TRBJ2-7, with 10 bases matching TRBD1. V was clipped by 0 bases and J by 2 bases; unmatched bases: 5. The CDR3 covers 16 residues. Germline assignment: CDR1 SGHRS and CDR2 YFSETQ. Written as DNA, the CDR3 is TGCGCCAGCAGCTTGGTGGGGGACAGGGGTCCCTACGAGCAGTACTTC. This sequence encodes CASSLVGDRGPYEQYF.

In this sample, this clonotype turned up a few times. The V call is TRBV6-2 or TRBV6-3, the J call TRBJ2-3; TRBD1 agrees at 12 bases. The CDR3 is 17 amino acids. Germline trimming cut 2 bases from V and 5 bases from J; bases unmatched to any gene: 8. CDR1 is MNHEY, CDR2 SVGEGT, per germline. For the CDR3, the DNA is TGTGCCAGCAGTTACGGACCGGGACAGGGGGCGGTAGATACGCAGTATTTT. Amino acid sequence: CASSYGPGQGAVDTQYF.

This chain uses TRBV7-6 with TRBJ2-3; 8 nucleotides match TRBD2. CDR3 length: 15 residues. Germline-derived CDR1 and CDR2 are SGHVS and FNYEAQ. The V segment lost 4 bases and the J segment 5 bases; nucleotides outside the gene matches: 8. CDR3 loop: CASSSETSAGDTQYF. DNA for the CDR3: TGTGCCAGCAGCTCCGAGACTAGCGCGGGAGATACGCAGTATTTT.

The chain employs TRBV24-1 and TRBJ2-4, with D perhaps matching TRBD2 (5 bases). V shed 4 bases and J shed 6 bases, with 15 bases lying between them. The CDR3 spans 15 residues. The germline V gene encodes CDR1 KGHDR and CDR2 SFDVKD. The CDR3 region has the DNA TGTGCCACCAGTGACAGTCGGACTGGAGGAAACATTCAGTACTTC. Amino acid sequence: CATSDSRTGGNIQYF.

J is TRBJ2-2 and V is TRBV11-3, with 9 bases lining up with TRBD1. Trimming cost V 5 bases and J 8 bases; bases outside gene matches: 6. The CDR3 contains 14 residues. CDR1 and CDR2 (germline): SGHNT, YENEEA. As DNA, the CDR3 is TGTGCCAGCAGCCCGAGGACAGGGGTGGGGGAGCTGTTTTTT. It specifies CASSPRTGVGELFF.

The chain is built from TRBV9 and TRBJ2-1, with 8 bases that match TRBD2. Looked up from germline, CDR1 is SGDLS and CDR2 is YYNGEE. The CDR3 sequence is 18 residues long. V lost 4 bases to trimming and J lost 3 bases; unmatched junction nucleotides: 15. CDR3 residues: CASSTRMGGSGNYNEQFF. CDR3 coding DNA: TGTGCCAGCAGCACCCGAATGGGTGGTAGCGGGAACTACAATGAGCAGTTCTTC.

This clonotype was seen a handful of times. The rearrangement uses TRBV11-3 and TRBJ2-3; tentative D call: TRBD2 (5 bases). V was trimmed by 5 bases and J by 0 bases, leaving 18 bases between them. This CDR3 is built from 17 residues. The V gene's germline CDR1 is SGHNT and CDR2 YENEEA. CDR3 in DNA: TGTGCCAGCAGCCGAGGGAGATTTGGCGGTAGCACAGATACGCAGTATTTT. Protein: CASSRGRFGGSTDTQYF.

This chain uses TRBV29-1 with TRBJ2-1, with 7 bases matching TRBD1. V lost 6 bases to trimming and J lost 3 bases; unmatched junction nucleotides: 8. The V gene's germline CDR1 is SQVTM and CDR2 ANQGSEA. The CDR3 spans 14 residues. The DNA of the CDR3 is TGCAGCGTCACGTGGGACAGATTCTACAATGAGCAGTTCTTC. Protein product: CSVTWDRFYNEQFF.

This clonotype was found a few times. This chain uses TRBV4-1 with TRBJ2-3; TRBD1 is a possible D gene (5 bases). The CDR3 spans 15 residues. Germline V CDR1 and CDR2: MGHRA, YSYEKL. Trimming pared 0 bases from V and 5 bases from J, leaving 12 bases between. The CDR3 spells CASSQDGQGRDTQYF. DNA for the CDR3: TGCGCCAGCAGCCAAGACGGGCAGGGAAGAGATACGCAGTATTTT.

The chain couples TRBV13 to TRBJ2-3; TRBD2 matches at 8 bases. CDR3 length equals 15 residues. V shed 3 bases and J 2 bases; nucleotides not matched to a gene: 4. CDR1 is PRHDT and CDR2 is FYEKMQ in the germline V gene (reference sequence). CDR3 region: CASSFRGGPTDTQYF. CDR3 sequence (DNA): TGTGCCAGCAGCTTTCGGGGGGGGCCCACAGATACGCAGTATTTT.

The V gene is TRBV7-9, the J gene TRBJ1-2; D call uncertain. The CDR3 extends over 11 amino acids. V lost 5 bases to trimming and J lost 7 bases, with 8 bases between them. Germline CDR1 is SEHNR and CDR2 is FQNEAQ (reference sequence). The chain's CDR3 is CASSRGSGYTF. The CDR3 region has the DNA TGTGCCAGCAGCAGAGGATCTGGCTACACCTTC.

This clonotype turned up a few times. This chain connects TRBV3-1 to TRBJ2-7; the D gene is possibly TRBD2 (5 bases). Germline assignment: CDR1 LGHDT and CDR2 YNNKEL (reference sequence). V lost 0 bases and J lost 2, with 11 bases in between. This CDR3 comprises 15 residues. DNA for the CDR3: TGTGCCAGCAGCCAAGATATGAGGGCCGCCTACGAGCAGTACTTC. Its translation: CASSQDMRAAYEQYF.